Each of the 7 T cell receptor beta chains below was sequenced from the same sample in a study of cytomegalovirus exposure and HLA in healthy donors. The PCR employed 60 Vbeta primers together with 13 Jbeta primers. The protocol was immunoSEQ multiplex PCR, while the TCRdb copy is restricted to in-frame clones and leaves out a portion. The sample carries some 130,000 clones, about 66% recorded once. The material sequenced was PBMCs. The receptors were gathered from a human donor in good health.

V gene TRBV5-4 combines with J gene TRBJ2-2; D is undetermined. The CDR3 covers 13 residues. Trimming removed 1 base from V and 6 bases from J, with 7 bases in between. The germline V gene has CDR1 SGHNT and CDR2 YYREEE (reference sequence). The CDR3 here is CASSLLGSGELFF. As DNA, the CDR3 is TGTGCCAGCAGCTTGTTGGGCTCCGGGGAGCTGTTTTTT.

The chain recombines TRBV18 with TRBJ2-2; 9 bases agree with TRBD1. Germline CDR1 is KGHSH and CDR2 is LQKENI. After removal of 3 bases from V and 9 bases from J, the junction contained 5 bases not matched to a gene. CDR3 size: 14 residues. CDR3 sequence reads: CASSPGTGTRELFF. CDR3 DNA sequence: TGTGCCAGCTCACCGGGGACAGGGACCCGGGAGCTGTTTTTT.

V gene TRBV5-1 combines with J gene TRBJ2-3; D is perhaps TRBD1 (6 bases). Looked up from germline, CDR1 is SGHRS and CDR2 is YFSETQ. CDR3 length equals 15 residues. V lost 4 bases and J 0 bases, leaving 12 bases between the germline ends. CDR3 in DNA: TGCGCCAGCAGCCATAAGACAGGTAGCACAGATACGCAGTATTTT. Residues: CASSHKTGSTDTQYF. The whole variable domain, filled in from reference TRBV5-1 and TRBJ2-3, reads KAGVTQTPRYLIKTRGQQVTLSCSPISGHRSVSWYQQTPGQGLQFLFEYFSETQRNKGNFPGRFSGRQFSNSRSEMNVSTLELGDSALYLCASSHKTGSTDTQYFGPGTRLTVL.

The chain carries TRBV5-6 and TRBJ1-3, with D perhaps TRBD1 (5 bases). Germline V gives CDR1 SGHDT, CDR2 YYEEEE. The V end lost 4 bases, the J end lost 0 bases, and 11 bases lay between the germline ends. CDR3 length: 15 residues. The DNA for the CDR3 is TGTGCCAGCAGCCCCGACAGCCTCTCTGGAAACACCATATATTTT. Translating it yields CASSPDSLSGNTIYF.

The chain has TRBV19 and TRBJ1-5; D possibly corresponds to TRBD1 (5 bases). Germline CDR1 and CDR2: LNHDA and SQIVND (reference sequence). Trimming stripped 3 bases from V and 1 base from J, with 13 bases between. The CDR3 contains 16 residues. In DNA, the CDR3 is TGTGCCAGTAGTATTCCCAGGACACAGAGCAATCAGCCCCAGCATTTT. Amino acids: CASSIPRTQSNQPQHF. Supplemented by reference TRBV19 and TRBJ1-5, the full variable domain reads DGGITQSPKYLFRKEGQNVTLSCEQNLNHDAMYWYRQDPGQGLRLIYYSQIVNDFQKGDIAEGYSVSREKKESFPLTVTSAQKNPTAFYLCASSIPRTQSNQPQHFGDGTRLSIL.

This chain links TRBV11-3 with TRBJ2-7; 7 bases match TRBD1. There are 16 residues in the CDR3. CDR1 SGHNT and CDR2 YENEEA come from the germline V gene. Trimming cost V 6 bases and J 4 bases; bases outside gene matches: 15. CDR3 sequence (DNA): TGTGCCAGCAGTCCCATCCTCGGGACAGCTTGGTACGAGCAGTACTTC. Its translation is CASSPILGTAWYEQYF.

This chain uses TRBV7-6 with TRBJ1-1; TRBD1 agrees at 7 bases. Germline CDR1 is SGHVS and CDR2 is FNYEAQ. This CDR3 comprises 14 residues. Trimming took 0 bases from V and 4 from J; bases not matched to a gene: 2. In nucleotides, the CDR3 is TGTGCCAGCAGCTTAGCTCAGGGGGGCACTGAAGCTTTCTTT. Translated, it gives CASSLAQGGTEAFF.